This T cell receptor (beta chain) was identified in a study of T cells after yellow fever vaccination. The overall study: In the case of low-cell-number fractions, SMART-Seq v4 Ultra Low Input was used for preparation.

Study-level findings and limits: Primary-vaccination clones mostly resurfaced post-booster (just under 98% CD4, approximately 89% CD8). Some clonotypes, a small share, were shared between CD4 and CD8 compartments.

Trimming stripped 4 bases from V and 0 bases from J, with 11 bases between. Germline CDR1 DFQATT, CDR2 SNEGSKA (reference sequence). The CDR3 extends over 14 amino acids. 5'RACE template switching produced TCR cDNA carrying a universal primer site and UMIs. TCRdb independently ran MiXCR on the 5' RACE reads; one entry per CDR3 protein. The data hold hundreds of thousands of distinct CDR3 sequences, with 8.1% observed a single time. This clonotype was detected only once. Its antigen is undetermined. This specimen was PBMCs, taken 35 to 50 days after the first yellow fever vaccination. The chain couples TRBV20-1 to TRBJ2-3, with D possibly TRBD2 on 6 matching bases. The sequence derives from a man aged 18 to 29 who received the YFV17D yellow fever vaccine. CDR3 sequence: CSATGVTSTDTQYF. The DNA of the CDR3 is TGCAGTGCTACGGGGGTCACTAGCACAGATACGCAGTATTTT.